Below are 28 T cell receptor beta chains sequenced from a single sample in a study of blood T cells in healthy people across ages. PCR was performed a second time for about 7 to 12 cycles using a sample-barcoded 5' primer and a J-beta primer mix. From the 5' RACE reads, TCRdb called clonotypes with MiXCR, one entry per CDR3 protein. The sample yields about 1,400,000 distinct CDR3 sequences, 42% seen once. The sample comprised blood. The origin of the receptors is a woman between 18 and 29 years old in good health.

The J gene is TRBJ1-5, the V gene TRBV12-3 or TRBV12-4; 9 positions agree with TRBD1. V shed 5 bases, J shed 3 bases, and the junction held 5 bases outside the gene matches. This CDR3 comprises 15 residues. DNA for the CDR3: TGTGCCAGCAGTACAGGGGGCGGATTCAATCAGCCCCAGCATTTT. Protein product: CASSTGGGFNQPQHF.

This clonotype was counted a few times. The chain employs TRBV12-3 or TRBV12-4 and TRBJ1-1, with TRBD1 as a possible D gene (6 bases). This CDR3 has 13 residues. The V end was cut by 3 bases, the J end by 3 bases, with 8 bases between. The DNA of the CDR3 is TGTGCCAGCAGTTTTAAGGGGGACACTGAAGCTTTCTTT. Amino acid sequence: CASSFKGDTEAFF.

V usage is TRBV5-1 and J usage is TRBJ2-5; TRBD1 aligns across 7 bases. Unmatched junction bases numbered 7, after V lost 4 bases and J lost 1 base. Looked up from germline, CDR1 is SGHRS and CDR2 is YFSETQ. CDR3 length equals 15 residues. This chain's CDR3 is CASSGDGTAQETQYF. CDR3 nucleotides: TGCGCCAGCAGCGGGGACGGGACAGCCCAAGAGACCCAGTACTTC.

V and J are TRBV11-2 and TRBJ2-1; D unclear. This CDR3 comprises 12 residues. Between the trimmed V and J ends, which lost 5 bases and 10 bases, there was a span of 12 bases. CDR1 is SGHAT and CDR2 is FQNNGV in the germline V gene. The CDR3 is CASSPRLREQFF. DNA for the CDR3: TGTGCCAGCAGCCCTCGCCTCAGGGAGCAGTTCTTC.

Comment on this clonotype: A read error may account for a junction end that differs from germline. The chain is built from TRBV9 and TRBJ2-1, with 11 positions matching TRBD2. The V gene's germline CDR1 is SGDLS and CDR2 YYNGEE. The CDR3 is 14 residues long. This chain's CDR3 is CASSSSGRHNGQFF. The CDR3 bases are TGTGCCAGCAGCTCTAGCGGGAGGCACAATGGGCAGTTCTTC.

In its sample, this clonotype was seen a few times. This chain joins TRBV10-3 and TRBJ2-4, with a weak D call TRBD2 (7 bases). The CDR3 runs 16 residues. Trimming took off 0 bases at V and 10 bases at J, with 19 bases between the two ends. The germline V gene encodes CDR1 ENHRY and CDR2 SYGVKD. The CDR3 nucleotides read TGTGCCATCAGTGAGTCGAGAGCGGGGACAAATGTTATTCAGTACTTC. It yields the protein CAISESRAGTNVIQYF.

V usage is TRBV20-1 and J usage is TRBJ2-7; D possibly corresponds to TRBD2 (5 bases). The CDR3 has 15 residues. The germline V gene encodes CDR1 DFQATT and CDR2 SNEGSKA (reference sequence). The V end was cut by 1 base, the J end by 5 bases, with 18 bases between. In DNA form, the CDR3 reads TGCAGTGCTAGAGGTGGACTTTCGCGAGTCGACGAGCAGTACTTC. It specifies CSARGGLSRVDEQYF.

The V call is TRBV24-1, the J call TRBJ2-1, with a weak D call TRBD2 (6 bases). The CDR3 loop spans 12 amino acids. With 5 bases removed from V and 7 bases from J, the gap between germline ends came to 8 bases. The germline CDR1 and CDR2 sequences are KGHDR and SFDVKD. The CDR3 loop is CATSGLANEQFF. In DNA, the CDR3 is TGTGCCACCAGTGGGCTAGCGAATGAGCAGTTCTTC.

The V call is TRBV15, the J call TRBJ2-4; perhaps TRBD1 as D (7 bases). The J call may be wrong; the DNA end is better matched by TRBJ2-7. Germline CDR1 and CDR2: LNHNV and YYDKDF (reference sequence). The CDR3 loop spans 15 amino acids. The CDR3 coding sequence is TGTGCCACCAGCAGAGGGGCAGGGGGGACCTACGAGCAGTACTTC. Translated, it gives CATSRGAGGTYEQYF.

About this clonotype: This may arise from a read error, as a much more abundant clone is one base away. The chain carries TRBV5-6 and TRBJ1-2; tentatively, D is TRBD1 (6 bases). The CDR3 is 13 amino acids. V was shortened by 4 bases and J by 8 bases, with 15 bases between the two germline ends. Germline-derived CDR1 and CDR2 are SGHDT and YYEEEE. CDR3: CASSARGAQGYTF. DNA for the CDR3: TGTGCCAGCAGCGCACGGGGGGCCCAAGGCTACACCTTC.

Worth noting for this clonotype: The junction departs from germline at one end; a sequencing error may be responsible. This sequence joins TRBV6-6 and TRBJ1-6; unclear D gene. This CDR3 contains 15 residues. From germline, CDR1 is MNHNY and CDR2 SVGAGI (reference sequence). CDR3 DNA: TGTGCCAGCAGTTACTCCGGCCAATATAAGTCACCCCTCCACTTT. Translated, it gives CASSYSGQYKSPLHF.

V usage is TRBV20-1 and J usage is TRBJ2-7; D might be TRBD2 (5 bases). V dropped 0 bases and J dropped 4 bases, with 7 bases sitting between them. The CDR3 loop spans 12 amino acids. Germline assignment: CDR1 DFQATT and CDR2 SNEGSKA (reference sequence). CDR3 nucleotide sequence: TGCAGTGCTAGAGATCCGGGGTACGAGCAGTACTTC. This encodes CSARDPGYEQYF.

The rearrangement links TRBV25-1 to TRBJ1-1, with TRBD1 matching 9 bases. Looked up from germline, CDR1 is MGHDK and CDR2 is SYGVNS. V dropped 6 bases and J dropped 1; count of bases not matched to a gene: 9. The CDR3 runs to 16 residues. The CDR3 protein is CASRDRGVNWNTEAFF. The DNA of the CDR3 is TGTGCCAGCAGAGACAGGGGGGTCAATTGGAACACTGAAGCTTTCTTT.

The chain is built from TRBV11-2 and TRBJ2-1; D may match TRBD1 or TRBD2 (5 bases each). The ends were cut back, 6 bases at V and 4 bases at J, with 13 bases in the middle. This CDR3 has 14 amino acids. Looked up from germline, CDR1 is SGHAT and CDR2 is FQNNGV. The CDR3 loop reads CASRGPGLYNEQFF. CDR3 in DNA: TGTGCCAGCAGGGGGCCGGGGTTGTACAATGAGCAGTTCTTC. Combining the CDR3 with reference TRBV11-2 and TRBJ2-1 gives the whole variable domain EAGVAQSPRYKIIEKRQSVAFWCNPISGHATLYWYQQILGQGPKLLIQFQNNGVVDDSQLPKDRFSAERLKGVDSTLKIQPAKLEDSAVYLCASRGPGLYNEQFFGPGTRLTVL.

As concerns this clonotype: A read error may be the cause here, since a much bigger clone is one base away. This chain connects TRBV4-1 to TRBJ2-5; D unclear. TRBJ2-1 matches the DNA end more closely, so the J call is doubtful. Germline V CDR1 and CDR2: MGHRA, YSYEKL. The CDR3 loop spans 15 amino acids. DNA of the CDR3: TGCGCCAGCAGCCAAGATGCGGTTTTCCAAGAGACCCAGTTCTTC. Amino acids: CASSQDAVFQETQFF.

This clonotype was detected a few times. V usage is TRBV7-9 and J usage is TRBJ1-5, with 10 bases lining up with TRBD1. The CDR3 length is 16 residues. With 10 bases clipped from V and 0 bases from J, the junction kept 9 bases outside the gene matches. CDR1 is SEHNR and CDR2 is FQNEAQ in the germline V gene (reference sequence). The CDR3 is CAIGTGERNSNQPQHF. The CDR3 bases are TGTGCCATTGGGACAGGGGAGAGAAATAGCAATCAGCCCCAGCATTTT.

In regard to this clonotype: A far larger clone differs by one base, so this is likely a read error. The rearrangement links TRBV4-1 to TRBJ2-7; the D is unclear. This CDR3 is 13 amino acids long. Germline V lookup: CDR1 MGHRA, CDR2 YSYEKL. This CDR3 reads CARSQGLAYEQYF. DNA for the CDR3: TGCGCCAGAAGCCAAGGTCTAGCCTACGAGCAGTACTTC.

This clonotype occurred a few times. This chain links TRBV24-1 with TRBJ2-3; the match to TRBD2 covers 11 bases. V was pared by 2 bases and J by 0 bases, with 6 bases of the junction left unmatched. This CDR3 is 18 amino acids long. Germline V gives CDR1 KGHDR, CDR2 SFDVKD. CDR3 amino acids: CATSDSRTSGPSTDTQYF. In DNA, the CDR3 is TGTGCCACCAGTGATTCTCGGACTAGCGGGCCTAGCACAGATACGCAGTATTTT.

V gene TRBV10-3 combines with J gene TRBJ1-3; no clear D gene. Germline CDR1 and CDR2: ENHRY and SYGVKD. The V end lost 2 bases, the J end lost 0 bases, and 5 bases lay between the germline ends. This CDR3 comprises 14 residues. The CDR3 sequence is CAISEGGSGNTIYF. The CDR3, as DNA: TGTGCCATCAGTGAGGGAGGCTCTGGAAACACCATATATTTT.

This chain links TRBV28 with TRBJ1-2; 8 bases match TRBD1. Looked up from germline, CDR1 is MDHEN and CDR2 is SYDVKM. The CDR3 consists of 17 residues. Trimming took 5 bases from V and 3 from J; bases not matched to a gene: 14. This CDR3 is CASSDPTGGATDYGYTF. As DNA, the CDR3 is TGTGCCAGCAGTGATCCCACAGGGGGAGCCACGGACTATGGCTACACCTTC.

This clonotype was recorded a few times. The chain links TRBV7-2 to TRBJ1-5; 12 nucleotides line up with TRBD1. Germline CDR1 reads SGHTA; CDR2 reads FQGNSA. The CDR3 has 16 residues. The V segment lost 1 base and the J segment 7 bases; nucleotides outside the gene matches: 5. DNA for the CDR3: TGTGCCAGCAGCTTAGGGGGACAGGGGGCAAAGCAGCCCCAGCATTTT. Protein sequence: CASSLGGQGAKQPQHF. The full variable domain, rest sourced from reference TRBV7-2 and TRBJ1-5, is GAGVSQSPSNKVTEKGKDVELRCDPISGHTALYWYRQSLGQGLEFLIYFQGNSAPDKSGLPSDRFSAERTGGSVSTLTIQRTQQEDSAVYLCASSLGGQGAKQPQHFGDGTRLSIL.

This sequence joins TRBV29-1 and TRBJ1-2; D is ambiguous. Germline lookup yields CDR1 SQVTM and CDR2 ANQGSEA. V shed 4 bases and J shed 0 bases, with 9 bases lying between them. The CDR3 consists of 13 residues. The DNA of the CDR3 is TGCAGCGTTGTTAAAGGAGCTAACTATGGCTACACCTTC. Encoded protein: CSVVKGANYGYTF.

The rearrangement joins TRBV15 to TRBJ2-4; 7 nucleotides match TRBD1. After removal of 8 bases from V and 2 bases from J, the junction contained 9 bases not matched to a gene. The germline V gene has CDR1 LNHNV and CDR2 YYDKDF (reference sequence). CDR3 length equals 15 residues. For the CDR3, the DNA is TGTGCCACCCGCCAGGGGGATCCCACCAAAAACATTCAGTACTTC. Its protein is CATRQGDPTKNIQYF.

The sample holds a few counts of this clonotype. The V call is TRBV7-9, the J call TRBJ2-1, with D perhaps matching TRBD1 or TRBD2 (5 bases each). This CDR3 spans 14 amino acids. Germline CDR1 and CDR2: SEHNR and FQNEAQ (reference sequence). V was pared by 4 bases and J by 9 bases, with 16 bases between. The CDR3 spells CASSYTPSGSEQFF. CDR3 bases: TGTGCCAGCAGCTATACTCCGTCAGGGAGTGAGCAGTTCTTC.

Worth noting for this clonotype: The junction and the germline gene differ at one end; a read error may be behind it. The CDR3 DNA reads as TGCGCCAGCAGCGGGGACAACTTATATGGCTGCACCTTC. It translates to CASSGDNLYGCTF. The V call is TRBV5-1, the J call TRBJ1-2; tentative D call: TRBD1 (6 bases). This CDR3 has 13 amino acids. Germline V gene sequence: CDR1 SGHRS, CDR2 YFSETQ. Complete variable domain (other parts from reference TRBV5-1 and TRBJ1-2): KAGVTQTPRYLIKTRGQQVTLSCSPISGHRSVSWYQQTPGQGLQFLFEYFSETQRNKGNFPGRFSGRQFSNSRSEMNVSTLELGDSALYLCASSGDNLYGCTFGSGTRLTVV.

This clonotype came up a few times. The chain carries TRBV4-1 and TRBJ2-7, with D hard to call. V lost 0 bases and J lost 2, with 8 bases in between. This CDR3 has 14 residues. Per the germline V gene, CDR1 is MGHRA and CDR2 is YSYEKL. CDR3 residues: CASSQETTPYEQYF. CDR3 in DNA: TGCGCCAGCAGCCAAGAGACGACTCCCTACGAGCAGTACTTC.

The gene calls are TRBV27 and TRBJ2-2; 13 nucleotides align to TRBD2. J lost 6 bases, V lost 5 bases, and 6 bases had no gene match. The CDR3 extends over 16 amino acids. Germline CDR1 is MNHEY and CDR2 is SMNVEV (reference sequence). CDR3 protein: CASSKGTSGAPGELFF. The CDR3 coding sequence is TGTGCCAGCAGTAAAGGGACTAGCGGGGCTCCCGGGGAGCTGTTTTTT.

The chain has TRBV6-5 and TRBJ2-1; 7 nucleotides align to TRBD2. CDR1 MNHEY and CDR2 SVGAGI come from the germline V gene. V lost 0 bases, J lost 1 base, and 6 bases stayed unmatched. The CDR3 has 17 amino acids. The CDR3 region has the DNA TGTGCCAGCAGTTACTCGACGGGCGGGGGATCCTACAATGAGCAGTTCTTC. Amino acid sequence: CASSYSTGGGSYNEQFF.